Reported below is one TCR beta chain. Germline-derived CDR1 and CDR2 are GTSNPN and SVGIG (reference sequence). This CDR3 spans 13 amino acids. With 3 bases removed from V and 5 bases from J, the gap between germline ends came to 13 bases. As handled by the study authors: Amplification with reference gene primers provided the estimates of nucleated cell counts. TCRdb keeps only in-frame clones here, not all; method: immunoSEQ multiplex PCR. Clone size and V and J calls were adopted from that table, with D and trimming inferred from the DNA. The repertoire has roughly 230,000 clones, over 80% of them found once; the top ten carry around 26%. This sample was taken from a study of blood T cell repertoires in COVID-19. Study at large: Researchers got acute and convalescent COVID-19 samples from the United States, Italy and Spain. T cells, B-cell-depleted T cells, or PBMCs provided the cDNA or gDNA that served as material.

V gene TRBV30 combines with J gene TRBJ1-1; D unclear. The clonotype was recovered from a man aged 35 to 55 with acute or convalescent COVID-19. Sequenced material: peripheral blood. The CDR3 region has the DNA TGTGCCTGGAGCGGCCCCCGAGGAACTGAAGCTTTCTTT. This encodes CAWSGPRGTEAFF.